The T cell receptor (beta chain) under discussion was sequenced for a study of cytomegalovirus exposure and HLA in healthy donors. About the study: HLA-typed donors contributed 65 million to 95 million unique TCRs, which were held in an early data release. Of the donors genotyped, approximately 400 in all, about 82% fell in the Caucasian-associated ancestry cluster. General study points: Reportedly, diagnosis of cytomegalovirus status by the classifier showed high specificity and sensitivity. The sole available immune exposure information was CMV serostatus.

Comments on this clone: The antigen is undetermined.

Trimming left V 0 bases short and J 0 bases short, with 15 bases between. Germline V gene data show CDR1 as LNHNV and CDR2 as YYDKDF (reference sequence). The CDR3 totals 18 residues. Primers for the PCR totalled 60 Vbeta and 13 Jbeta. This table comes from immunoSEQ multiplex PCR, and its TCRdb copy is limited to in-frame clones, with some not included. Of more than 200,000 clones in the sample, roughly 85% were seen once. This TCR was recovered from a man between 18 and 35 years old in good health and CMV-seronegative. The source material was PBMCs. The chain carries TRBV15 and TRBJ2-1; a possible D gene is TRBD2 (6 bases). In DNA, the CDR3 is TGTGCCACCAGCAGAGATCCGATGGCGGGGAACTCCTACAATGAGCAGTTCTTC. This encodes CATSRDPMAGNSYNEQFF.